Shown below are 18 T cell receptor beta chains from a single sample sequenced in a study of blood T cell repertoires in COVID-19. The assay was immunoSEQ multiplex PCR, and TCRdb's table has in-frame clones only and misses some. The data contain tens of thousands of clones, roughly 91% of them seen just once; the ten biggest clones take up 6.5% to 8%. The sample comprised peripheral blood. Receptors originate from a man aged 45-65 years with active COVID-19.

The chain has TRBV7-9 and TRBJ2-7; maybe TRBD1 (6 bases). Trimming left V 2 bases short and J 2 bases short, with 7 bases between. Germline CDR1 reads SEHNR; CDR2 reads FQNEAQ (reference sequence). The CDR3 consists of 13 residues. The CDR3 reads CASSLPGAYEQYF. CDR3 in DNA: TGTGCCAGCAGCTTACCAGGGGCCTACGAGCAGTACTTC.

V gene TRBV18 combines with J gene TRBJ2-7, with 11 positions matching TRBD2. Germline V gene data show CDR1 as KGHSH and CDR2 as LQKENI. The junction had 8 bases not matched to a gene; V was cut back by 6 bases and J by 4 bases. The CDR3 has 15 amino acids. CDR3 sequence: CASSSSTSGEYEQYF. The CDR3 DNA follows: TGTGCCAGCTCGTCATCGACTAGCGGGGAATACGAGCAGTACTTC.

The J gene is TRBJ1-2, the V gene TRBV6-6; D unclear. Trimming pared 7 bases from V and 3 bases from J, leaving 21 bases between. The CDR3 has 16 residues. CDR1 is MNHNY, CDR2 SVGAGI, per germline (reference sequence). CDR3 in amino acids: CASTPLGDGVYYGYTF. CDR3 coding DNA: TGTGCCAGCACCCCCCTCGGCGACGGGGTTTACTATGGCTACACCTTC.

The chain employs TRBV5-4 and TRBJ2-2, with 9 positions matching TRBD1. This CDR3 is built from 15 residues. V lost 2 bases, J lost 7 bases, and 6 bases stayed unmatched. Germline CDR1 and CDR2: SGHNT and YYREEE (reference sequence). CDR3 protein: CASSFPTGGSGELFF. DNA of the CDR3: TGTGCCAGCAGCTTCCCGACAGGGGGTAGCGGGGAGCTGTTTTTT.

The rearrangement links TRBV10-3 to TRBJ2-3; 7 bases are shared with TRBD2. The CDR3 is 15 amino acids. In germline, CDR1 is ENHRY, CDR2 SYGVKD. Trimming took 0 bases from V and 0 from J; bases not matched to a gene: 0. In nucleotides, the CDR3 is TGTGCCATCAGTGAGTCGGGGGGGAGCACAGATACGCAGTATTTT. This translates into CAISESGGSTDTQYF.

J is TRBJ2-7 and V is TRBV6-5, with 12 bases lining up with TRBD2. The CDR3 spans 14 residues. CDR1 and CDR2 (germline): MNHEY, SVGAGI. Germline trimming cut 10 bases from V and 1 base from J; bases unmatched to any gene: 5. The CDR3 nucleotides are TGTGCCACCCCAGGACTAGCGGGATCCTACGAGCAGTACTTC. This gives the protein CATPGLAGSYEQYF.

The J gene is TRBJ2-5, the V gene TRBV5-6; 7 nucleotides line up with TRBD1. CDR3 length: 15 amino acids. The V gene's germline CDR1 is SGHDT and CDR2 YYEEEE. Trimming took 0 bases from V and 7 from J; bases not matched to a gene: 9. The CDR3 spells CASSLVPTGVGTQYF. Written as DNA, the CDR3 is TGTGCCAGCAGCTTGGTCCCAACAGGGGTGGGGACCCAGTACTTC.

The V gene is TRBV14, the J gene TRBJ2-3; 7 bases align to TRBD2. The CDR3 is 17 amino acids. The germline gives CDR1 SGHDN, CDR2 FVKESK. The trim removed 4 bases at V and 3 bases at J, leaving 13 bases unmatched. This CDR3 reads CASSPEVRLALTDTQYF. CDR3 DNA sequence: TGTGCCAGCAGCCCAGAAGTTAGACTAGCCCTAACAGATACGCAGTATTTT.

This chain links TRBV18 with TRBJ1-3, with TRBD1 as a possible D gene (5 bases). Between the trimmed V and J ends, which lost 2 bases and 4 bases, there was a span of 15 bases. The CDR3 length is 16 residues. CDR1 is KGHSH, CDR2 LQKENI, per germline. The CDR3 sequence is CASSPGPPGPGNTIYF. In DNA form, the CDR3 reads TGTGCCAGCTCACCAGGTCCGCCAGGGCCAGGAAACACCATATATTTT.

The genes are TRBV3-1 (or the pseudogene TRBV3-2) and TRBJ2-5; D is unresolved. Germline CDR1 is LGHDT and CDR2 is YNNKEL (reference sequence). The CDR3 has 13 amino acids. The germline V and J ends were trimmed by 1 base and 9 bases, with 12 bases remaining between them. CDR3: CASSQARVAPQYF. The CDR3 DNA is TGTGCCAGCAGCCAAGCGCGCGTCGCTCCCCAGTACTTC.

The CDR3: CASSPRLRGGGSPLHF. The CDR3 coding sequence is TGTGCCAGCAGCCCGCGGCTCAGGGGTGGAGGTTCACCCCTCCACTTT. The rearrangement joins TRBV7-2 to TRBJ1-6; D perhaps matches TRBD1 (6 bases). Germline V lookup: CDR1 SGHTA, CDR2 FQGNSA. The germline V and J ends were trimmed by 5 bases and 9 bases, with 20 bases remaining between them. The CDR3 is 16 amino acids.

The V and J genes are TRBV3-1 (or the pseudogene TRBV3-2) and TRBJ2-1; TRBD2 matches 10 bases. Germline CDR1 reads LGHDT; CDR2 reads YNNKEL (reference sequence). V shed 6 bases, J shed 8 bases, and the junction held 10 bases outside the gene matches. The CDR3 consists of 15 residues. The CDR3 nucleotides read TGTGCCAGCAGTCCCACTAGCGGGATGAATCATGAGCAGTTCTTC. Protein sequence: CASSPTSGMNHEQFF.

This chain connects TRBV11-2 to TRBJ1-2; D is undetermined. V was clipped by 4 bases and J by 1 base, with 7 bases between them. The CDR3 totals 13 residues. Germline lookup yields CDR1 SGHAT and CDR2 FQNNGV. The DNA of the CDR3 is TGTGCCAGCAGCTCGGGAATTAACTATGGCTACACCTTC. As protein: CASSSGINYGYTF.

This sequence joins TRBV30 and TRBJ2-5; a weak D match, TRBD2 (6 bases). The CDR3 is 14 amino acids. Germline CDR1 and CDR2: GTSNPN and SVGIG (reference sequence). V was trimmed by 1 base and J by 5 bases, leaving 14 bases between them. For the CDR3, the DNA is TGTGCCTGGAGTGCCGGACTACCCAGCGAGACCCAGTACTTC. Protein: CAWSAGLPSETQYF.

CDR3 amino acids: CASSELADSYNEQFF. For the CDR3, the DNA is TGTGCCAGCTCCGAACTAGCGGACTCCTACAATGAGCAGTTCTTC. This sequence joins TRBV18 and TRBJ2-1, with 8 bases identical to TRBD2. The junction had 4 bases not matched to a gene; V was cut back by 6 bases and J by 0 bases. The CDR3 has 15 amino acids. CDR1 is KGHSH and CDR2 is LQKENI in the germline V gene.

Regarding this clone: A read error may account for a junction end that differs from germline. The J gene is TRBJ2-5, the V gene TRBV11-2; TRBD1 is a possible D gene (6 bases). CDR3 size: 12 residues. The V gene's germline CDR1 is SGHAT and CDR2 FQNNGV. The CDR3 bases are TGTGCCAGCAGCTTTCAGGGGCTGGGAGAGCACTTC. This translates into CASSFQGLGEHF.

The CDR3 loop is CAWSRTSGRYNEQFF. CDR3 DNA: TGTGCCTGGAGTCGGACTAGCGGGAGGTACAATGAGCAGTTCTTC. The rearrangement links TRBV30 to TRBJ2-1; TRBD2 matches at 14 bases. This CDR3 is built from 15 residues. Trimming took 2 bases from V and 4 from J; bases not matched to a gene: 1. Germline-derived CDR1 and CDR2 are GTSNPN and SVGIG (reference sequence). Full variable domain (rest looked up from reference TRBV30 and TRBJ2-1): SQTIHQWPATLVQPVGSPLSLECTVEGTSNPNLYWYRQAAGRGLQLLFYSVGIGQISSEVPQNLSASRPQDRQFILSSKKLLLSDSGFYLCAWSRTSGRYNEQFFGPGTRLTVL.

The J gene is TRBJ2-3, the V gene TRBV7-3; D may be TRBD1 (6 bases). The CDR3 runs 15 residues. Germline values: CDR1 SGHTA, CDR2 FQGTGA. V was cut by 5 bases and J by 2 bases, with 14 bases left in between. The CDR3 sequence: CASSRTRTATDTQYF. The CDR3 DNA sequence: TGTGCCAGCAGCCGAACCCGGACAGCCACAGATACGCAGTATTTT.